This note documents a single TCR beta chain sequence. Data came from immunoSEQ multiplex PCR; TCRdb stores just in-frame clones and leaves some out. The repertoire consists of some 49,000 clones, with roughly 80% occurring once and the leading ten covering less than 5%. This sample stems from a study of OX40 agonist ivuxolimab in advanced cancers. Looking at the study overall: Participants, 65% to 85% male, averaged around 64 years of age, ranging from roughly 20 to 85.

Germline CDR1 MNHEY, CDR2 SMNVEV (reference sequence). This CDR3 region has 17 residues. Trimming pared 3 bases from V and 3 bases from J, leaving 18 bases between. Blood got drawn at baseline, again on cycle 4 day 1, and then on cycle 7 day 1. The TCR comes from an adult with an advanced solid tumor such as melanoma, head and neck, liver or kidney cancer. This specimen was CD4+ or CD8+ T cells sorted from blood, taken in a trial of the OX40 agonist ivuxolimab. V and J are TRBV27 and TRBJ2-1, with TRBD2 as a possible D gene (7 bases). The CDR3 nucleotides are TGTGCCAGCAGTTTCCCCCCTTGGGGGGGCCTCTACAATGAGCAGTTCTTC. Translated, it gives CASSFPPWGGLYNEQFF.